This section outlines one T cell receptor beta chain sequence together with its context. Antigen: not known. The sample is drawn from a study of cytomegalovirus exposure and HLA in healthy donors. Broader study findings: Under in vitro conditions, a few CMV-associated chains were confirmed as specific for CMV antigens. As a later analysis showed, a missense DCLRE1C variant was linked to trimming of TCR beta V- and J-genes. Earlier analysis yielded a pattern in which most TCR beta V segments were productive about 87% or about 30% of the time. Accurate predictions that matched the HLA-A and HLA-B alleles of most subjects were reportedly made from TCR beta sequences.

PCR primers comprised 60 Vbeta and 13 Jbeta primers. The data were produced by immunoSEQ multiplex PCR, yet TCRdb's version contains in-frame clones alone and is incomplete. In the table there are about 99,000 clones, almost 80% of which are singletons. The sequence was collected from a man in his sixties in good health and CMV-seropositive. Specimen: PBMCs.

The CDR3 reads CASSLGAAPEQYF. The CDR3 region has the DNA TGTGCCAGCAGCTTAGGCGCGGCCCCGGAGCAGTACTTC. The V and J genes are TRBV5-5 and TRBJ2-7; no clear D gene. This CDR3 has 13 residues. The germline V and J ends were trimmed by 2 bases and 7 bases, with 13 bases remaining between them. CDR1 SGHKS and CDR2 YYEKEE come from the germline V gene (reference sequence).